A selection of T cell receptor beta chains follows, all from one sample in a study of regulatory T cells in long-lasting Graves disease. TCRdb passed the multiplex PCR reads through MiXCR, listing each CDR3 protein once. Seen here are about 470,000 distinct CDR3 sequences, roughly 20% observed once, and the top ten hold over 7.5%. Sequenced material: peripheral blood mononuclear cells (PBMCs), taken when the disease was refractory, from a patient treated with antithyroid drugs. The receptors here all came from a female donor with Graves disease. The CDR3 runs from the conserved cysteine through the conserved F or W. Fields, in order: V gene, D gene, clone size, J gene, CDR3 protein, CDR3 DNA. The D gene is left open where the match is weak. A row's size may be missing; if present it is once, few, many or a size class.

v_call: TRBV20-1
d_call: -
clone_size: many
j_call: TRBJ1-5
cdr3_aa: CSANSLGYEQPQHF
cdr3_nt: TGCAGTGCTAACAGTTTGGGGTACGAGCAGCCCCAGCATTTT

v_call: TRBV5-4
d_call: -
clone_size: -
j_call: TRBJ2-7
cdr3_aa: CASSLEVSRTYEQYF
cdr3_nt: TGTGCCAGCAGCTTGGAGGTTAGCCGCACCTACGAGCAGTACTTC

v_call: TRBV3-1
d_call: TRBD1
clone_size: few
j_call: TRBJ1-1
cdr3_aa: CASSQAGTGDTEAFF
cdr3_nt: TGTGCCAGCAGCCAAGCCGGGACAGGGGACACTGAAGCTTTCTTT

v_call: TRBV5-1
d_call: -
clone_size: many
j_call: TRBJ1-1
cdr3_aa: CASSYSGAQVTEAFF
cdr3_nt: TGCGCCAGCAGCTACTCGGGGGCGCAGGTCACTGAAGCTTTCTTT

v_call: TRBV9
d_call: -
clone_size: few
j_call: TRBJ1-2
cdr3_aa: CASSPRQSANYGYTF
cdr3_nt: TGTGCCAGCAGCCCGCGACAAAGCGCTAACTATGGCTACACCTTC

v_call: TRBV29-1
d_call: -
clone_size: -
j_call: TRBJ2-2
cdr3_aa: CSVPWPDSSNTGELFF
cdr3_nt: TGCAGCGTCCCCTGGCCCGACAGTTCGAACACCGGGGAGCTGTTTTTT

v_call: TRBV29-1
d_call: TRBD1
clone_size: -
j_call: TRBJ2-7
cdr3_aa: CSVGSLGQRDYEQYF
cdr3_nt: TGCAGCGTTGGAAGCCTGGGACAGAGGGACTACGAGCAGTACTTC

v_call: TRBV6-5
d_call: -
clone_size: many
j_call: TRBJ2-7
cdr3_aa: CASSYVSTYEQYF
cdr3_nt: TGTGCCAGCAGTTACGTGAGCACCTACGAGCAGTACTTC

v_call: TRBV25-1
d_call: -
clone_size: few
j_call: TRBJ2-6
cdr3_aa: CASSDGGVGISGANVLTF
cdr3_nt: TGTGCCAGCAGTGACGGAGGTGTGGGAATATCTGGGGCCAACGTCCTGACTTTC

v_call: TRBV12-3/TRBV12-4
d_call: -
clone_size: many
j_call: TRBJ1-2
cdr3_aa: CASSSSTDGYTF
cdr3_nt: -

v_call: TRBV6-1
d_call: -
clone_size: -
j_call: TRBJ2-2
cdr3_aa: CASRPQTMANTGELFF
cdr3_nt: TGTGCCAGCAGACCACAGACTATGGCGAACACCGGGGAGCTGTTTTTT

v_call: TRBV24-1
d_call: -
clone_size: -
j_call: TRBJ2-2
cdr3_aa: CATSDLRRQTGQNTGELFF
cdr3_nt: TGTGCCACCAGTGACTTAAGACGCCAGACAGGACAGAACACCGGGGAGCTGTTTTTT

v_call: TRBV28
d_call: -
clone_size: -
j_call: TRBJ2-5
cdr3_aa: CASSRRWGRQETQYF
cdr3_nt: TGTGCCAGCAGTCGCCGTTGGGGACGACAAGAGACCCAGTACTTC

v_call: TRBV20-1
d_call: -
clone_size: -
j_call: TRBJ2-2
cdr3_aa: CSARDFWATGELFF
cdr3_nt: TGCAGTGCTAGAGATTTTTGGGCTACCGGGGAGCTGTTTTTT

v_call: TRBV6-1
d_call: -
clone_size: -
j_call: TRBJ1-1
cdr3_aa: CASSQDGEAFF
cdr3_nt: TGTGCCAGCAGTCAAGACGGAGAGGCTTTCTTT

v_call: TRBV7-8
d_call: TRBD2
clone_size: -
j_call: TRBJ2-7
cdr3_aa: CASSLGTSVSAYEQYF
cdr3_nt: TGTGCCAGCAGCTTGGGGACTAGCGTCAGCGCCTACGAGCAGTACTTC

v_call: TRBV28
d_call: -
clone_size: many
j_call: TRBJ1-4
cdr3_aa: CASSLGGPNEKLFF
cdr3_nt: TGTGCCAGCAGTTTAGGGGGACCTAATGAAAAACTGTTTTTT

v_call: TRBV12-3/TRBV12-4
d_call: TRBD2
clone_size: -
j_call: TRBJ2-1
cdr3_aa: CASSLLAGGFNNEQFF
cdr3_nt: TGTGCCAGCAGTTTACTAGCGGGAGGGTTTAACAATGAGCAGTTCTTC

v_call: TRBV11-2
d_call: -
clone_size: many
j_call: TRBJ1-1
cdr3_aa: CASSFGLRERNTEAFF
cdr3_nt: TGTGCCAGCAGCTTTGGTTTGAGGGAAAGGAACACTGAAGCTTTCTTT

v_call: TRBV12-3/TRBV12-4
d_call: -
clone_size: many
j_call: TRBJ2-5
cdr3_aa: CASRRRETQYF
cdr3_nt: TGTGCCAGCAGGCGGCGGGAGACCCAGTACTTC

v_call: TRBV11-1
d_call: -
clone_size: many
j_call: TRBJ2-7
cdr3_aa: CASRVPAGREQYF
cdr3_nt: TGTGCCAGCAGGGTACCAGCCGGCCGGGAGCAGTACTTC

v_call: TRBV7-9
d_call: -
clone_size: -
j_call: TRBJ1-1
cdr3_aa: CASRRGLAEAFF
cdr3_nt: TGTGCCAGCAGAAGAGGGTTGGCTGAAGCTTTCTTT

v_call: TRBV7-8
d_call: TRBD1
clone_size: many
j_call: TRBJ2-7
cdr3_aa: CASSPPRTGSSEQYF
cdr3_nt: TGTGCCAGCAGCCCCCCCCGGACAGGGTCTTCCGAGCAGTACTTC

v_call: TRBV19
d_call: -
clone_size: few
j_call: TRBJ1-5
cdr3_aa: CASNLRAQPQHF
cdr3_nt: TGTGCCAGTAACCTCAGGGCTCAGCCCCAGCATTTT

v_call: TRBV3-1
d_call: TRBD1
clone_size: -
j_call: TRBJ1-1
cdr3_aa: CVSSQGQGNTEAFF
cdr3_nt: TGTGTCAGCAGCCAGGGACAGGGGAACACTGAAGCTTTCTTT

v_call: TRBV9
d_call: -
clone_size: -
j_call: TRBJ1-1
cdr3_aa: CASSGSTGLNTEAFF
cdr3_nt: TGTGCCAGCAGCGGATCTACAGGACTAAACACTGAAGCTTTCTTT

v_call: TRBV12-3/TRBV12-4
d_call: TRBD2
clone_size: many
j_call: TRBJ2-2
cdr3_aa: CASRRLAGRYTGELFF
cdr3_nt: TGTGCCAGCAGGAGGCTAGCGGGACGGTACACCGGGGAGCTGTTTTTT

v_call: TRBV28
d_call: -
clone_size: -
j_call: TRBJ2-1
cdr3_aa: CASRTQGLNEQFF
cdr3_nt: TGTGCCAGCAGGACCCAGGGGCTCAATGAGCAGTTCTTC

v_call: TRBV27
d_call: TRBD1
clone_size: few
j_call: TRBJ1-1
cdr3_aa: CASSWGTGNTEAFF
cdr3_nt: TGTGCCAGCAGTTGGGGGACAGGGAACACTGAAGCTTTCTTT

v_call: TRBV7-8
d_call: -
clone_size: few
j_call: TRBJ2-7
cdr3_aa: CASSPRVKNEQYF
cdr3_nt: TGTGCCAGCAGCCCTAGGGTTAAGAACGAGCAGTACTTC

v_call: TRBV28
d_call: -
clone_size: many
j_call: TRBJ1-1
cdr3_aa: CASSFLGEGAEAFF
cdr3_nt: TGTGCCAGCAGTTTCCTGGGGGAAGGGGCTGAAGCTTTCTTT

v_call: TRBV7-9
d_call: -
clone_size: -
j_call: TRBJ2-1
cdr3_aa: CASRQGTYNEQFF
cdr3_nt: TGTGCCAGCAGGCAGGGTACCTACAATGAGCAGTTCTTC

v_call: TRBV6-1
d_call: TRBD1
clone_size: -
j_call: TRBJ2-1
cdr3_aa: CASTQGQPYNEQFF
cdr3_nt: TGTGCCAGCACTCAGGGACAGCCCTACAATGAGCAGTTCTTC

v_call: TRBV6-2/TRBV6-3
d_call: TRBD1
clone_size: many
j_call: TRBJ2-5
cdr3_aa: CASSYTDGTALRETQYF
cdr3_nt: TGTGCCAGCAGTTACACCGACGGGACAGCCCTCCGAGAGACCCAGTACTTC

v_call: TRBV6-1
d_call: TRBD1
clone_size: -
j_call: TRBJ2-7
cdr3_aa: CASRNRGLSYEQYF
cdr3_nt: TGTGCCAGCAGAAACAGGGGTTTGTCCTACGAGCAGTACTTC

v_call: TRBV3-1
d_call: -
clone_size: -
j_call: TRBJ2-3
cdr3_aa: CASSQVWGQRGNVTDTQYF
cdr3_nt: TGTGCCAGCAGCCAAGTCTGGGGGCAACGCGGGAATGTCACAGATACGCAGTATTTT

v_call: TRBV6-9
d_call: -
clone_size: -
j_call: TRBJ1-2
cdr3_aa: CASSYSSGASGYTF
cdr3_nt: TGTGCCAGCAGTTACTCCTCGGGGGCCAGTGGCTACACCTTC

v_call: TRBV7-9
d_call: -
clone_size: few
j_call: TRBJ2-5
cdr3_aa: CASSPGSSSTETQYF
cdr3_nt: TGTGCCAGCAGCCCAGGTTCCTCTTCAACCGAGACCCAGTACTTC

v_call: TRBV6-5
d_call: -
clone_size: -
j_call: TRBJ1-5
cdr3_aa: CASRYQKYSNQPQHF
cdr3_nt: TGTGCCAGCAGGTACCAGAAATATAGCAATCAGCCCCAGCATTTT

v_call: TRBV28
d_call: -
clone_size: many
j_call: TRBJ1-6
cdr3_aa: CASSTNPGTSDTKHNSPLHF
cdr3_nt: TGTGCCAGCAGTACAAACCCCGGGACAAGCGACACCAAACATAATTCACCCCTCCACTTT

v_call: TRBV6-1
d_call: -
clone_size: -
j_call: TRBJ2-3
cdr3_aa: CASRTGRGPFSGKWDTQYF
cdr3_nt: TGTGCCAGCAGAACGGGGAGGGGGCCGTTCAGCGGGAAGTGGGATACGCAGTATTTT

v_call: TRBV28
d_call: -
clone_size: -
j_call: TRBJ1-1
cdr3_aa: CASKRGNYEQYFGPEAFF
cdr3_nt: -

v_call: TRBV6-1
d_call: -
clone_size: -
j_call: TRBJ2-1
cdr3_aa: CASSGPAEEQFF
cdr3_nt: TGTGCCAGCAGTGGTCCAGCCGAAGAGCAGTTCTTC

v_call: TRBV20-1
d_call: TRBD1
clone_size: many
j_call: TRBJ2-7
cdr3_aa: CSARDLGTGAYEQYF
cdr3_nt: TGCAGTGCTAGAGATTTGGGGACAGGGGCGTACGAGCAGTACTTC

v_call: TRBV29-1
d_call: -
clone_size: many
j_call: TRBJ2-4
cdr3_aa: CSVRDIDAIQYF
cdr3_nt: TGCAGCGTCCGCGACATTGATGCCATTCAGTACTTC

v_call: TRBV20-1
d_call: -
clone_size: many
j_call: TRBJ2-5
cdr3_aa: CSARTGRNQETQYF
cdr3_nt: TGCAGTGCTAGAACAGGGAGAAATCAAGAGACCCAGTACTTC

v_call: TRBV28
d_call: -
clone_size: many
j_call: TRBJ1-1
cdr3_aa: CASSSPSPNTEAFF
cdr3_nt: TGTGCCAGCAGTTCCCCATCCCCGAACACTGAAGCTTTCTTT

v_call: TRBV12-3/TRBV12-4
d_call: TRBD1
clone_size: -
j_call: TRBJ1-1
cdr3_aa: CASSLGGQGLKNTEAFF
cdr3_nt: TGTGCCAGCAGTTTAGGGGGACAGGGGCTCAAGAACACTGAAGCTTTCTTT